The entry below describes one T cell receptor beta chain. Its matching antigen is unknown. The CDR3 covers 14 residues. Germline lookup yields CDR1 SNHLY and CDR2 FYNNEI. Trimming cost V 5 bases and J 0 bases, with 10 bases left between them. The data were taken from a study of cytomegalovirus exposure and HLA in healthy donors. General observations from the study: It was reported that TCR beta sequences correctly inferred the HLA-A and HLA-B alleles for most subjects. Donors were assumed by presence/absence analyses to have roughly uniform sequencing depth. The study flagged about 150 TCR beta chains as cytomegalovirus-associated.

PCR involved 60 Vbeta and 13 Jbeta primers. Measured with immunoSEQ multiplex PCR; TCRdb has only the in-frame clones, and not every one. The sample has about 190,000 clones, about 86% seen once. The sequence came from a man in his forties in good health and CMV-seropositive. The source material was PBMCs. The chain combines TRBV2 with TRBJ1-2; no firm D call. CDR3 region: CASSLGPTNYGYTF. In DNA, the CDR3 is TGTGCCAGCAGTCTGGGCCCAACTAACTATGGCTACACCTTC.